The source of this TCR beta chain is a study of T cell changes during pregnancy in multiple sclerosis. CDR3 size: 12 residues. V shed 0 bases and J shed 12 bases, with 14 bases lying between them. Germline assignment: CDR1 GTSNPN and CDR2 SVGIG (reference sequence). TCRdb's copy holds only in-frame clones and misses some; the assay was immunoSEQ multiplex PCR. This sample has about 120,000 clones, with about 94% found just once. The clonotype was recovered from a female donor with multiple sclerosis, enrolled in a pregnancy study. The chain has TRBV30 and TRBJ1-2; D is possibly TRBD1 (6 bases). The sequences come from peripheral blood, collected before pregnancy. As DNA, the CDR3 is TGTGCCTGGAGTGTAAAACAGGGTCAACACACCTTC. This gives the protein CAWSVKQGQHTF.